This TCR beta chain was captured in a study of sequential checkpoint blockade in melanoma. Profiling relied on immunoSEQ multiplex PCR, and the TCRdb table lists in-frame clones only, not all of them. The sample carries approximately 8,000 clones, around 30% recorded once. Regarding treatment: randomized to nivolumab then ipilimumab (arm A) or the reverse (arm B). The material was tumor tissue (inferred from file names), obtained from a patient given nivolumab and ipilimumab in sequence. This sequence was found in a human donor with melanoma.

This chain's CDR3 is CASTGSGSSYNEQFF. The CDR3 nucleotides read TGTGCCAGCACGGGTAGCGGGAGCTCCTACAATGAGCAGTTCTTC. J is TRBJ2-1 and V is TRBV11-3, with TRBD2 identical over 9 bases. In germline, CDR1 is SGHNT, CDR2 YENEEA. The CDR3 is made up of 15 amino acids. The junction had 4 bases not matched to a gene; V was cut back by 7 bases and J by 0 bases.